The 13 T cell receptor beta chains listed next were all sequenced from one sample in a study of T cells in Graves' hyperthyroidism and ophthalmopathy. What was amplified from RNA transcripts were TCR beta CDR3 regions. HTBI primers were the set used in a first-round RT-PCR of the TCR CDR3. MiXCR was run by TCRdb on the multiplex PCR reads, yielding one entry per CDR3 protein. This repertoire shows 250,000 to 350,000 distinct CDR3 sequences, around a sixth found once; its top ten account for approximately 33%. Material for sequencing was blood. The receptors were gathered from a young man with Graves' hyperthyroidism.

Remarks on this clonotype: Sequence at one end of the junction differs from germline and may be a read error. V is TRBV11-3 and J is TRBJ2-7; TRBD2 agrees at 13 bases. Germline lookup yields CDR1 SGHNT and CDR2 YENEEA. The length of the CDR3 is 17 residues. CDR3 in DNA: TGTGCCAGCAGCTCCCTCCCCACTAGCGGGAGGGTCTACGAGCCGTACTTC. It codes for CASSSLPTSGRVYEPYF. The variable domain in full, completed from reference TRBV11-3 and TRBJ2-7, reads EAGVVQSPRYKIIEKKQPVAFWCNPISGHNTLYWYLQNLGQGPELLIRYENEEAVDDSQLPKDRFSAERLKGVDSTLKIQPAELGDSAVYLCASSSLPTSGRVYEPYFGPGTRLTVT.

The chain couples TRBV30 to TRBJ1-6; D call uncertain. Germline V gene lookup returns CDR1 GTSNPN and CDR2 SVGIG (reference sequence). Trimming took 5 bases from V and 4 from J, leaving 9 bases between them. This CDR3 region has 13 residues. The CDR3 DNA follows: TGTGCCTGGGCACTAGGTTATAATTCACCCCTCCACTTT. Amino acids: CAWALGYNSPLHF. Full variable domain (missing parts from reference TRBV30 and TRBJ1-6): SQTIHQWPATLVQPVGSPLSLECTVEGTSNPNLYWYRQAAGRGLQLLFYSVGIGQISSEVPQNLSASRPQDRQFILSSKKLLLSDSGFYLCAWALGYNSPLHFGNGTRLTVT.

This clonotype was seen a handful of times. CDR3 residues: CASSLLTGLGQTDTQYF. The CDR3 nucleotides are TGTGCCAGCAGTTTGCTTACAGGGTTGGGCCAGACGGATACGCAGTATTTT. The J gene is TRBJ2-3, the V gene TRBV27; D is possibly TRBD1 (6 bases). The CDR3 has 17 residues. CDR1 is MNHEY, CDR2 SMNVEV, per germline (reference sequence). The germline V and J ends were trimmed by 3 bases and 6 bases, with 22 bases remaining between them.

The DNA of the CDR3 is TGTGCCAGCAGCGAGAAGTTGGGGCTAAAGCTAGCGGGACGTCAAGATACGCAGTATTTT. It is translated as CASSEKLGLKLAGRQDTQYF. The chain couples TRBV9 to TRBJ2-3, with 9 bases identical to TRBD2. Germline CDR1 reads SGDLS; CDR2 reads YYNGEE. Trimming at V came to 3 bases and at J to 5 bases, leaving 22 bases not matched to a gene. The CDR3 sequence is 20 residues long.

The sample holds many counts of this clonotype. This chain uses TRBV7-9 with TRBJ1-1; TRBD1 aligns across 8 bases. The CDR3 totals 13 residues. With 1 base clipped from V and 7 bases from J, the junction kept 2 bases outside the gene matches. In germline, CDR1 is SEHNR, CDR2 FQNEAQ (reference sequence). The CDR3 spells CASSLGQGYEAFF. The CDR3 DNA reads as TGTGCCAGCAGCTTAGGACAGGGGTATGAAGCTTTCTTT.

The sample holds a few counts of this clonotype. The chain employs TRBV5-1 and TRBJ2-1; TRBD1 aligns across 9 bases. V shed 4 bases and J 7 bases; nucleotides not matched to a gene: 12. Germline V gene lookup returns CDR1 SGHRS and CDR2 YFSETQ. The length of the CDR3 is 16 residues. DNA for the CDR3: TGCGCCAGCAGCGCCCCACAACAGGGGGCTATTAATGAGCAGTTCTTC. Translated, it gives CASSAPQQGAINEQFF. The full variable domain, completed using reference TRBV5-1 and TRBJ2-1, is KAGVTQTPRYLIKTRGQQVTLSCSPISGHRSVSWYQQTPGQGLQFLFEYFSETQRNKGNFPGRFSGRQFSNSRSEMNVSTLELGDSALYLCASSAPQQGAINEQFFGPGTRLTVL.

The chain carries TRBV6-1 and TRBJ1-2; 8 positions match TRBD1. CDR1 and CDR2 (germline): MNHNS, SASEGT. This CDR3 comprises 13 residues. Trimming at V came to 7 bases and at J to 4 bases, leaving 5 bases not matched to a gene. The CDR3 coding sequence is TGTGCCAGCACCCAGGGACAGGCCTATGGCTACACCTTC. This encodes CASTQGQAYGYTF.

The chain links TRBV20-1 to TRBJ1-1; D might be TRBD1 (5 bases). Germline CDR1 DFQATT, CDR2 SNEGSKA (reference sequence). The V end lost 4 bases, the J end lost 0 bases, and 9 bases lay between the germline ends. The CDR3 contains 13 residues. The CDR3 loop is CSAKDTMNTEAFF. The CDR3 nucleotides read TGCAGTGCTAAGGACACCATGAACACTGAAGCTTTCTTT.

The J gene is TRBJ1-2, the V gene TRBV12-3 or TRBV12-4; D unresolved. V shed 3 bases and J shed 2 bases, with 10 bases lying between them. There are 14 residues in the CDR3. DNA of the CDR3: TGTGCCAGCAGTTTTAGGGTGATGAACTATGGCTACACCTTC. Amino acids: CASSFRVMNYGYTF.

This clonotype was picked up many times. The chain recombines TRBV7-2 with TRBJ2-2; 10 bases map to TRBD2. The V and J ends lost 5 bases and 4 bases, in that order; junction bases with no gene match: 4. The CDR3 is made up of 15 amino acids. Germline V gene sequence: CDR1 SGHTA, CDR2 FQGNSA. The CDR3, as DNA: TGTGCCAGCAGCCGGACTAGCGGTCCCACCGGGGAGCTGTTTTTT. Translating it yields CASSRTSGPTGELFF.

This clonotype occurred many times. DNA of the CDR3: TGCGCCAGCAGCTTGGCTCAGGTTGCGAACACCGGGGAGCTGTTTTTT. Its protein is CASSLAQVANTGELFF. J is TRBJ2-2 and V is TRBV5-1, with D uncertain. Per germline, CDR1 SGHRS and CDR2 YFSETQ. The CDR3 is 16 amino acids. V was trimmed by 0 bases and J by 0 bases, leaving 9 bases between them.

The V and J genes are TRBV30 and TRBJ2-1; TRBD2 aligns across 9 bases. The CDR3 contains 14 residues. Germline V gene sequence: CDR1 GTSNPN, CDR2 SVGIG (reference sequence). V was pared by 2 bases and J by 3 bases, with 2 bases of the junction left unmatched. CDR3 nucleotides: TGTGCCTGGAGTATAGCGGGAGTCTACAATGAGCAGTTCTTC. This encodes CAWSIAGVYNEQFF.

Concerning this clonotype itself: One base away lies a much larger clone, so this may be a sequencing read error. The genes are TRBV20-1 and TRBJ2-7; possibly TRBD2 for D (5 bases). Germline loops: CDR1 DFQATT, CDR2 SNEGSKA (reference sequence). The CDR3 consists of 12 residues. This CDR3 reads CSARADYYEQCF. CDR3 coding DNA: TGCAGTGCTAGAGCCGACTACTACGAGCAGTGCTTC.